This note documents a single T cell receptor beta chain sequence. TCRdb's table, derived via immunoSEQ multiplex PCR, lists solely in-frame clones and lacks some. The sample records about 300,000 clones, approximately 92% being singletons. The sample is drawn from a study of blood T cell repertoires in COVID-19. The ends lost 8 bases at V and 5 bases at J; junction bases unmatched: 8. Germline V lookup: CDR1 MNHEY, CDR2 SVGAGI. The CDR3 length is 13 residues. Material: peripheral blood. The genes are TRBV6-5 and TRBJ2-5; 7 nucleotides match TRBD1. The clonotype originates from a woman younger than 45 with COVID-19, enrolled during active disease. The CDR3 protein is CASGNRGRETQYF. The DNA of the CDR3 is TGTGCCAGCGGAAACAGGGGTCGGGAGACCCAGTACTTC.